This T cell receptor (beta chain) was obtained from a study of T cells in localized non-small cell lung cancer. Study-wide findings and caveats: Uninvolved adjacent lung showed higher T cell clonality than tumor.

Clones were read by immunoSEQ multiplex PCR, and TCRdb kept only the in-frame ones, dropping some. The top ten clones hold less than 20% of a sample with 40,000 to 65,000 clones, around 90% of them seen once. In regard to this clone: The antigen is unknown.

The V gene's germline CDR1 is GTSNPN and CDR2 SVGIG (reference sequence). V gave up 5 bases and J gave up 2 bases; unmatched junction bases: 3. The CDR3 runs 13 residues. The sample in question was PBMCs, obtained before any cancer treatment. The source of this sequence is a female donor with stage II lung adenocarcinoma. V and J are TRBV30 and TRBJ1-3; 7 bases agree with TRBD1. CDR3 amino acids: CAWETGPGNTIYF. As DNA, the CDR3 is TGTGCCTGGGAGACAGGGCCTGGAAACACCATATATTTT.